The next 20 T cell receptor beta chains were all read from a single sample in a study of human T cells and chemical hapten exposure. From the 5' RACE reads, TCRdb called clonotypes with MiXCR, one entry per CDR3 protein. The data hold around 100,000 distinct CDR3 sequences, with approximately 20% observed a single time. Researchers extracted total RNA from unfractionated whole blood. The receptors were gathered from a human donor in good health.

This clonotype showed up just a few times. The chain joins TRBV5-1 to TRBJ2-5, with D unclear. The CDR3 has 12 amino acids. V was shortened by 3 bases and J by 1 base, with 4 bases between the two germline ends. Germline V CDR1 and CDR2: SGHRS, YFSETQ. The CDR3 coding sequence is TGCGCCAGCAGCTCCCCCCAAGAGACCCAGTACTTC. Translation: CASSSPQETQYF.

This sequence joins TRBV7-2 and TRBJ1-4; no clear D gene. Germline-derived CDR1 and CDR2 are SGHTA and FQGNSA. The ends were cut back, 2 bases at V and 0 bases at J, with 16 bases in the middle. CDR3 length: 18 amino acids. The CDR3 spells CASSLIWGVGATNEKLFF. In DNA, the CDR3 is TGTGCCAGCAGCTTAATTTGGGGAGTCGGGGCAACTAATGAAAAACTGTTTTTT.

The chain uses TRBV24-1 and TRBJ1-1, with 9 nucleotides matching TRBD1. The CDR3 is 13 amino acids. The germline gives CDR1 KGHDR, CDR2 SFDVKD. Trimming cost V 8 bases and J 1 base; bases outside gene matches: 1. The CDR3 is CATTGQGNTEAFF. In DNA form, the CDR3 reads TGTGCCACCACGGGACAGGGGAACACTGAAGCTTTCTTT.

CDR3 amino acids: CASSQEWVAHQFF. CDR3 sequence (DNA): TGTGCCAGCAGCCAAGAGTGGGTAGCGCATCAGTTCTTC. The V and J genes are TRBV3-1 and TRBJ2-1; tentatively, D is TRBD2 (5 bases). Deletions cut 0 bases from V and 13 bases from J, with 13 bases between. The germline gives CDR1 LGHDT, CDR2 YNNKEL (reference sequence). This CDR3 is built from 13 residues.

V and J are TRBV19 and TRBJ2-3; perhaps D is TRBD1 or TRBD2 (6 bases each). Germline CDR1 reads LNHDA; CDR2 reads SQIVND (reference sequence). V shed 8 bases and J shed 6 bases, with 12 bases lying between them. The length of the CDR3 is 12 residues. CDR3 region: CASGGQGDTQYF. The CDR3 DNA is TGTGCCAGTGGGGGGCAAGGGGATACGCAGTATTTT.

The V gene is TRBV28, the J gene TRBJ2-7, with 14 bases matching TRBD2. CDR1 and CDR2 from the germline V gene are MDHEN and SYDVKM. Germline trimming cut 6 bases from V and 5 bases from J; bases unmatched to any gene: 3. CDR3 length: 14 amino acids. In DNA, the CDR3 is TGTGCCAGCAGGACTAGCGGGAGGGCCCACGAGCAGTACTTC. Residues: CASRTSGRAHEQYF.

This clonotype was observed a few times. The chain links TRBV20-1 to TRBJ2-5; D call uncertain. CDR3 length: 15 amino acids. Germline CDR1 DFQATT, CDR2 SNEGSKA (reference sequence). Trimming cost V 2 bases and J 5 bases, with 18 bases left between them. The CDR3 nucleotides read TGCAGTGCTAGACCTGATGGTGTGGGTCTGGAGACCCAGTACTTC. Amino acids: CSARPDGVGLETQYF.

The chain has TRBV27 and TRBJ1-2; D remains ambiguous. The CDR3 has 14 amino acids. V lost 1 base to trimming and J lost 5 bases, with 11 bases between them. CDR1 and CDR2 from the germline V gene are MNHEY and SMNVEV (reference sequence). CDR3 DNA: TGTGCCAGCAGTTTATGGGGTTCTGATTATGGCTACACCTTC. This translates into CASSLWGSDYGYTF.

The V and J genes are TRBV6-1 and TRBJ2-3; 8 nucleotides match TRBD2. From germline, CDR1 is MNHNS and CDR2 SASEGT. This CDR3 has 16 amino acids. The ends lost 7 bases at V and 0 bases at J; junction bases unmatched: 9. CDR3 sequence reads: CASMLLAGSSTDTQYF. The CDR3 bases are TGTGCCAGCATGTTATTAGCGGGGTCTAGCACAGATACGCAGTATTTT.

This sequence joins TRBV10-2 and TRBJ2-7; TRBD2 agrees at 8 bases. Germline loops: CDR1 WSHSY, CDR2 SAAADI. The CDR3 has 14 residues. V shed 6 bases, J shed 5 bases, and the junction held 9 bases outside the gene matches. CDR3: CASSGASGRHEQYF. CDR3 nucleotide sequence: TGCGCCAGCAGCGGGGCTAGCGGGCGCCACGAGCAGTACTTC.

Many counts were recorded for this clonotype. This chain joins TRBV14 and TRBJ2-3; 7 bases match TRBD2. V lost 4 bases and J lost 2; bases outside the gene matches: 15. Germline-derived CDR1 and CDR2 are SGHDN and FVKESK. The CDR3 contains 18 residues. The CDR3 protein is CASSPTRGRVLNTDTQYF. The CDR3 nucleotides read TGTGCCAGCAGCCCCACCCGGGGGAGGGTTCTTAACACAGATACGCAGTATTTT.

This clonotype was found a few times. V is TRBV14 and J is TRBJ1-1; D is unclear. In germline, CDR1 is SGHDN, CDR2 FVKESK. CDR3 length: 13 amino acids. The germline V and J ends were trimmed by 4 bases and 6 bases, with 12 bases remaining between them. DNA of the CDR3: TGTGCCAGCAGCCCCATTTTTCTGGCTGAAGCTTTCTTT. It yields the protein CASSPIFLAEAFF.

The gene calls are TRBV28 and TRBJ1-4, with D possibly TRBD1 on 5 matching bases. Trimming removed 2 bases at V and 4 bases at J, with 11 bases between. The CDR3 sequence is 15 residues long. Germline assignment: CDR1 MDHEN and CDR2 SYDVKM. CDR3 in amino acids: CASSLVGGDNEKLFF. DNA for the CDR3: TGTGCCAGCAGTTTAGTGGGAGGGGATAATGAAAAACTGTTTTTT.

Of note for this clonotype: Since a much larger clone is just one base distant, this may be a read error. The V call is TRBV5-4, the J call TRBJ2-7; no definite D call. V was cut by 0 bases and J by 2 bases, with 6 bases left in between. CDR1 is SGHNT, CDR2 YYREEE, per germline (reference sequence). There are 13 residues in the CDR3. In DNA, the CDR3 is TGTGCCAGCAGCTTGGACGGAACCTACGAGCAGTACTTC. Amino acids: CASSLDGTYEQYF.

At least ten counts were recorded for this clonotype. The chain recombines TRBV7-3 with TRBJ2-7, with 10 bases lining up with TRBD2. Per the germline V gene, CDR1 is SGHTA and CDR2 is FQGTGA. Trimming cost V 2 bases and J 3 bases; bases outside gene matches: 4. There are 15 residues in the CDR3. CDR3 nucleotides: TGTGCCAGCAGCTTACTAGCGGGAGTAGGCTACGAGCAGTACTTC. It is translated as CASSLLAGVGYEQYF.

In this sample, this clonotype turned up a few times. The gene calls are TRBV27 and TRBJ2-3, with 7 positions matching TRBD1. This CDR3 contains 12 residues. CDR1 is MNHEY, CDR2 SMNVEV, per germline (reference sequence). The ends lost 8 bases at V and 10 bases at J; junction bases unmatched: 9. CDR3 in amino acids: CASATRQGPQYF. CDR3 sequence (DNA): TGTGCCAGCGCCACTCGACAGGGCCCGCAGTATTTT.

The chain combines TRBV28 with TRBJ1-1; 7 bases map to TRBD1. The CDR3 runs 14 residues. Per the germline V gene, CDR1 is MDHEN and CDR2 is SYDVKM. The J segment lost 4 bases and the V segment lost 6 bases, leaving 8 bases of the junction unmatched. The CDR3 bases are TGTGCCAGCAGCCGCAGATCAGGGGGCACTGAAGCTTTCTTT. It specifies CASSRRSGGTEAFF.

The V gene is TRBV12-3 or TRBV12-4, the J gene TRBJ2-4, with 9 bases identical to TRBD1. The CDR3 runs to 15 residues. The ends lost 3 bases at V and 7 bases at J; junction bases unmatched: 7. In DNA form, the CDR3 reads TGTGCCAGCAGTTTTCATGGACAGGGGAGGAACATTCAGTACTTC. The encoded protein is CASSFHGQGRNIQYF.

The chain joins TRBV10-3 to TRBJ2-3; 8 nucleotides agree with TRBD2. Germline-derived CDR1 and CDR2 are ENHRY and SYGVKD. The CDR3 contains 14 residues. Germline trimming cut 4 bases from V and 2 bases from J; bases unmatched to any gene: 2. The CDR3 loop reads CAISGGRYTDTQYF. The CDR3 coding sequence is TGTGCCATCAGTGGCGGGAGGTACACAGATACGCAGTATTTT.

The chain recombines TRBV30 with TRBJ2-7; D gene unclear. CDR3 length equals 14 residues. Germline CDR1 GTSNPN, CDR2 SVGIG (reference sequence). The V and J ends lost 3 bases and 5 bases respectively, with 17 bases between them. The DNA of the CDR3 is TGTGCCTGGAGGGCAGAGCTTTCCCGGGACGAGCAGTACTTC. Its protein product is CAWRAELSRDEQYF.